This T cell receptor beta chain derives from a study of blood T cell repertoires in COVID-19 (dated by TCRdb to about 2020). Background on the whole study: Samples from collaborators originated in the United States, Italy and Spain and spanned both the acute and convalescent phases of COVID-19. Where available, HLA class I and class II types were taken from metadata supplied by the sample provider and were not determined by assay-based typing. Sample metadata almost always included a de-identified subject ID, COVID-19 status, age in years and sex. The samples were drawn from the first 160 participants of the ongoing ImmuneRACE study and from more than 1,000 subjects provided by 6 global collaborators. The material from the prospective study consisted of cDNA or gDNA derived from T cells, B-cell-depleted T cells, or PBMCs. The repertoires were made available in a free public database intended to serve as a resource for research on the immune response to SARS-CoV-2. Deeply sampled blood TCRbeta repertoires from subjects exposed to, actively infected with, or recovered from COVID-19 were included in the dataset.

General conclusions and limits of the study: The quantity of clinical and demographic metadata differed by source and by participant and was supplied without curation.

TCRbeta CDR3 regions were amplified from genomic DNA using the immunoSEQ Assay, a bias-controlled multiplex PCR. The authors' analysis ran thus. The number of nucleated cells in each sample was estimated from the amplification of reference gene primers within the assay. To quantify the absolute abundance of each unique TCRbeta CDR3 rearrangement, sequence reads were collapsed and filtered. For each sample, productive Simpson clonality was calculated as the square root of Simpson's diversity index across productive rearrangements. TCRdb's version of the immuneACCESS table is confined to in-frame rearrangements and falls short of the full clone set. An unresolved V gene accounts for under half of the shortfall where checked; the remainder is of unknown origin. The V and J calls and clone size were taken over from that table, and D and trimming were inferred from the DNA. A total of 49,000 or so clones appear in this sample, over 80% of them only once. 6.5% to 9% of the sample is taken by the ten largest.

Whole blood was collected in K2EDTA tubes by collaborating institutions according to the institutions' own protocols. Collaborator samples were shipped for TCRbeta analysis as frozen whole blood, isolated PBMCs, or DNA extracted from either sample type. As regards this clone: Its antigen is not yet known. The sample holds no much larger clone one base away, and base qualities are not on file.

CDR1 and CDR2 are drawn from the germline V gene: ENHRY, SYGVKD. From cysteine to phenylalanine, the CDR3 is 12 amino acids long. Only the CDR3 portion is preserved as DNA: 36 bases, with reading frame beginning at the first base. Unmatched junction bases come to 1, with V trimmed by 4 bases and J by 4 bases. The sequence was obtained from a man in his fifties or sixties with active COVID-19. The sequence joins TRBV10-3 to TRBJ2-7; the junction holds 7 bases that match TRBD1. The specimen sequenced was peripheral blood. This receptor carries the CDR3 CAISVTGYEQYF. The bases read TGTGCCATCAGTGTGACAGGGTACGAGCAGTACTTC.